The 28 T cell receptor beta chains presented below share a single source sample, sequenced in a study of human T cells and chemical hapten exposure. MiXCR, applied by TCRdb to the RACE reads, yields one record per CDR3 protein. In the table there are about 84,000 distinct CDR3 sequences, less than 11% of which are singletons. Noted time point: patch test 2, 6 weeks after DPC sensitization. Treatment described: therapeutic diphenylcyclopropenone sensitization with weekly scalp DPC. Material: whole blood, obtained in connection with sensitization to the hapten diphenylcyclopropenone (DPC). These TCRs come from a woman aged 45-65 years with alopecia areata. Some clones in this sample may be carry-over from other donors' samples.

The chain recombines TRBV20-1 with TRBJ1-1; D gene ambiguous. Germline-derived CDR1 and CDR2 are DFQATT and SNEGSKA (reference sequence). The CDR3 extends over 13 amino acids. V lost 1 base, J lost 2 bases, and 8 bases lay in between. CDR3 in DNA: TGCAGTGCTAGAGTATGGGGAAACACTGAAGCTTTCTTT. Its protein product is CSARVWGNTEAFF.

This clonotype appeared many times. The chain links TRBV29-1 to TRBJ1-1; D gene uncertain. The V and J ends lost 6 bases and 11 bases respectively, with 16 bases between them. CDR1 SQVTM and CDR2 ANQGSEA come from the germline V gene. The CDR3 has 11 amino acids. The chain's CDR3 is CSVALLGAAFF. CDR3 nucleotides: TGCAGCGTAGCCCTTTTGGGCGCCGCTTTCTTT.

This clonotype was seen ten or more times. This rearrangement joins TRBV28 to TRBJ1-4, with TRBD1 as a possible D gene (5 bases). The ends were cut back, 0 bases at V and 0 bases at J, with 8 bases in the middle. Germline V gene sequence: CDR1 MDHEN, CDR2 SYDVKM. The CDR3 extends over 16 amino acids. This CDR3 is CASSLWARATNEKLFF. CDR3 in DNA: TGTGCCAGCAGTTTATGGGCCAGGGCAACTAATGAAAAACTGTTTTTT.

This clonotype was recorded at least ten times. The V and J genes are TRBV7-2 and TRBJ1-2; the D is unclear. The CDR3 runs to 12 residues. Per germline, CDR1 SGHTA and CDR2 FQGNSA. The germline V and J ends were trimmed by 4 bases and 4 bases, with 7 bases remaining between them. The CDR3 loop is CASSSESYGYTF. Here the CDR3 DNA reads TGTGCCAGCAGCTCGGAATCCTATGGCTACACCTTC.

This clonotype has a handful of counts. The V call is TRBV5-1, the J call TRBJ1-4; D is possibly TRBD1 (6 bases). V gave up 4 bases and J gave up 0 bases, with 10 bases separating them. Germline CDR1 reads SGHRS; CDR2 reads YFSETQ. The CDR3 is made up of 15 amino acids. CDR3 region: CASSQDSPTNEKLFF. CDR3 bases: TGCGCCAGCAGCCAGGACAGCCCAACTAATGAAAAACTGTTTTTT.

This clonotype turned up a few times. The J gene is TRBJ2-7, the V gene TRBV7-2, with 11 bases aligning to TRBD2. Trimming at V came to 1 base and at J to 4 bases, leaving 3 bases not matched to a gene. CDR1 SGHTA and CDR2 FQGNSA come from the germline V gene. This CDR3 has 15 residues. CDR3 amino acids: CASSLEPSGRYEQYF. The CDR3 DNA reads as TGTGCCAGCAGCTTAGAGCCTAGCGGGAGGTACGAGCAGTACTTC.

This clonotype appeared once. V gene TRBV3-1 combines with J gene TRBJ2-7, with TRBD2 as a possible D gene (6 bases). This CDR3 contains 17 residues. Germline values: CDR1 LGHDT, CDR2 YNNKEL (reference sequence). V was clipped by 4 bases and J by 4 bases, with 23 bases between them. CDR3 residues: CASSRTVGGASHYEQYF. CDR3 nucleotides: TGTGCCAGCAGCCGCACCGTGGGGGGTGCAAGTCATTACGAGCAGTACTTC.

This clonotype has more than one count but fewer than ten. This chain's CDR3 is CASSRDRGLANSRNEQFF. The CDR3 bases are TGTGCCAGCAGCCGGGACAGGGGACTAGCCAACTCTCGGAATGAGCAGTTCTTC. This chain links TRBV25-1 with TRBJ2-1; possibly TRBD1 for D (10 bases). The CDR3 is 18 residues long. The germline gives CDR1 MGHDK, CDR2 SYGVNS. V was pared by 6 bases and J by 7 bases, with 28 bases between.

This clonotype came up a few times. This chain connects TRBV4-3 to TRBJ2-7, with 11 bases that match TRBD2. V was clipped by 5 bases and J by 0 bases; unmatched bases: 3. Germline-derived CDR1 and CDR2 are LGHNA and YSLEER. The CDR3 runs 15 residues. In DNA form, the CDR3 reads TGCGCCAGCAGCTTAGCGGGAGGGAGCTCCTACGAGCAGTACTTC. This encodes CASSLAGGSSYEQYF.

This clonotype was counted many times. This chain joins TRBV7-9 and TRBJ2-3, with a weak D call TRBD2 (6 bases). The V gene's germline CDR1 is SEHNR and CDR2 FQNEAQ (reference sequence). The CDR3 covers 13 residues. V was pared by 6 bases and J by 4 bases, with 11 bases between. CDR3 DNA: TGTGCCAGCAGTTTGAGGGAGGCAGATACGCAGTATTTT. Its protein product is CASSLREADTQYF.

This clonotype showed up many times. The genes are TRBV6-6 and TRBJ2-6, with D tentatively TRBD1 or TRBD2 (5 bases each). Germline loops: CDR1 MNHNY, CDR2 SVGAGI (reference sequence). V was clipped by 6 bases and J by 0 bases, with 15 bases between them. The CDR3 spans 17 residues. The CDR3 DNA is TGTGCCAGCAGACTGGGACGGGATAGCTCTGGGGCCAACGTCCTGACTTTC. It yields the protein CASRLGRDSSGANVLTF.

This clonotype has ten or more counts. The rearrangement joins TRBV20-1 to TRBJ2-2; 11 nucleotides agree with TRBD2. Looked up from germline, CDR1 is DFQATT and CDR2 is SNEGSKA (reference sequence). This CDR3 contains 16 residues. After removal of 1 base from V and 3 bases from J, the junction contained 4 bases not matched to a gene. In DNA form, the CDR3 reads TGCAGTGCTAGAGTAGCGGGAGGGCCGGACACCGGGGAGCTGTTTTTT. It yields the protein CSARVAGGPDTGELFF.

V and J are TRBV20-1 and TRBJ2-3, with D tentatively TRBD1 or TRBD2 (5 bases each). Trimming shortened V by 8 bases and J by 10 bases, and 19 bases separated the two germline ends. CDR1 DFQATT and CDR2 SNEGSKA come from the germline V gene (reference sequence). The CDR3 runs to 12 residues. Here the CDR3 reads CSTGLALRSQYF. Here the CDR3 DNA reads TGCAGTACAGGACTGGCCTTAAGATCGCAGTATTTT.

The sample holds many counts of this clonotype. DNA for the CDR3: TGTGCCAGCAGTTACTACAGGGGCAGTGAAGCTTTCTTT. Protein sequence: CASSYYRGSEAFF. The rearrangement joins TRBV6-5 to TRBJ1-1, with 7 positions matching TRBD1. The CDR3 runs 13 residues. Germline lookup yields CDR1 MNHEY and CDR2 SVGAGI. V shed 1 base and J 7 bases; nucleotides not matched to a gene: 3.

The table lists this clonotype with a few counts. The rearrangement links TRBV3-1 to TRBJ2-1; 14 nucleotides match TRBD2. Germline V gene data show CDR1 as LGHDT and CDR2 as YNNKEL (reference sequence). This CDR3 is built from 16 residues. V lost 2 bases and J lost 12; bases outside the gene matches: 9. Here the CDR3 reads CASSQPTGTSGSRQFF. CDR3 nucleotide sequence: TGTGCCAGCAGCCAACCGACCGGGACTAGCGGGAGTAGGCAGTTCTTC.

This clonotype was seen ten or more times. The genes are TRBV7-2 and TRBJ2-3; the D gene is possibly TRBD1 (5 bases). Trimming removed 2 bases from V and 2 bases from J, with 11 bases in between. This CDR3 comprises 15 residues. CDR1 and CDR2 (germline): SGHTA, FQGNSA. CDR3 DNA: TGTGCCAGCAGCTTAACGAGACAGTTCACAGATACGCAGTATTTT. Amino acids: CASSLTRQFTDTQYF.

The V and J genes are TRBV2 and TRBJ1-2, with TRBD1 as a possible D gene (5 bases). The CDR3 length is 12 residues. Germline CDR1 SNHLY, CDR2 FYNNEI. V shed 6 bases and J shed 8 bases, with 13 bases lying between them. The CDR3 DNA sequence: TGTGCCAGCAGGGGGCCGGGTGGAGGCTACACCTTC. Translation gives CASRGPGGGYTF.

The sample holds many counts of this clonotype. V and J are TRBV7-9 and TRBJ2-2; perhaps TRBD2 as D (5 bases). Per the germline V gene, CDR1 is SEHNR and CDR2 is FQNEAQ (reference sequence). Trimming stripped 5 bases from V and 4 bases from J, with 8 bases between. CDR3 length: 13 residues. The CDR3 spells CASSGLTTGELFF. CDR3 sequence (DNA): TGTGCCAGCAGCGGACTCACCACCGGGGAGCTGTTTTTT. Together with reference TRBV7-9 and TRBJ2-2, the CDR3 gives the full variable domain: DTGVSQNPRHKITKRGQNVTFRCDPISEHNRLYWYRQTLGQGPEFLTYFQNEAQLEKSRLLSDRFSAERPKGSFSTLEIQRTEQGDSAMYLCASSGLTTGELFFGEGSRLTVL.

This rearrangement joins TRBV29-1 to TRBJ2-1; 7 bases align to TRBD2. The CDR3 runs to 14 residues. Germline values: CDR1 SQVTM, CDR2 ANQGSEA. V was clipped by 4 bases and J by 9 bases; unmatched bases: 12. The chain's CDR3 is CSVAGGSFKVEQFF. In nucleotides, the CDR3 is TGCAGCGTTGCGGGCGGGAGTTTTAAGGTTGAGCAGTTCTTC.

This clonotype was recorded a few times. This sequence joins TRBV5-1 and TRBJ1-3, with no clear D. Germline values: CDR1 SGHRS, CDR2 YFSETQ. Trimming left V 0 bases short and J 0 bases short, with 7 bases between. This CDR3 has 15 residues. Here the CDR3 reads CASSLAGNSGNTIYF. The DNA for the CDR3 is TGCGCCAGCAGCTTGGCCGGGAACTCTGGAAACACCATATATTTT.

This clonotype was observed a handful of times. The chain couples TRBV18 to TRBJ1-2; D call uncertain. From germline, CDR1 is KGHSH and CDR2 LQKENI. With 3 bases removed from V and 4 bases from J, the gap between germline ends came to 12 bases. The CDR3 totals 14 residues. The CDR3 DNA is TGTGCCAGCTCACCCGGTCCCGATCCCTATGGCTACACCTTC. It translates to CASSPGPDPYGYTF. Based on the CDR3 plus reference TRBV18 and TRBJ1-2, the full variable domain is NAGVMQNPRHLVRRRGQEARLRCSPMKGHSHVYWYRQLPEEGLKFMVYLQKENIIDESGMPKERFSAEFPKEGPSILRIQQVVRGDSAAYFCASSPGPDPYGYTFGSGTRLTVV.

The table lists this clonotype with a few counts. The CDR3 spells CASRASSGSGPYEQYF. Here the CDR3 DNA reads TGTGCCAGCCGCGCTTCTAGCGGGAGCGGCCCCTACGAGCAGTACTTC. This rearrangement joins TRBV28 to TRBJ2-7, with 10 bases identical to TRBD2. V gave up 8 bases and J gave up 2 bases; unmatched junction bases: 12. Germline V CDR1 and CDR2: MDHEN, SYDVKM. CDR3 length equals 16 residues.

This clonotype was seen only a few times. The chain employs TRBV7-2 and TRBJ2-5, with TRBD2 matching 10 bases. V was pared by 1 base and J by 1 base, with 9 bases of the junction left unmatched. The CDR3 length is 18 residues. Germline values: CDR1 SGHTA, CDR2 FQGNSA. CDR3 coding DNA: TGTGCCAGCAGCTTAGGGTTACTAGCGGGGAGGGTCCAAGAGACCCAGTACTTC. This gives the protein CASSLGLLAGRVQETQYF.

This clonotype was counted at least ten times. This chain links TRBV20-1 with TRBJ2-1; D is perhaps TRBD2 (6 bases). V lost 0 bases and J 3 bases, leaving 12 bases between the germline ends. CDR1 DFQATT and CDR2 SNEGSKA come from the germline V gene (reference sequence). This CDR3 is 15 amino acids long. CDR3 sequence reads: CSARDANGGYNEQFF. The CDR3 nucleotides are TGCAGTGCTAGAGATGCGAACGGGGGCTACAATGAGCAGTTCTTC.

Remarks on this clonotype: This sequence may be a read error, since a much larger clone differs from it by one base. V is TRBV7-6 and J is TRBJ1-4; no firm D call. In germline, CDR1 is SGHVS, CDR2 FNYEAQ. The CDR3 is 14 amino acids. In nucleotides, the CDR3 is TGTGCCAGCAGCTTAGTTAGTCGCGATGAAAAACTGCTTTTT. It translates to CASSLVSRDEKLLF.

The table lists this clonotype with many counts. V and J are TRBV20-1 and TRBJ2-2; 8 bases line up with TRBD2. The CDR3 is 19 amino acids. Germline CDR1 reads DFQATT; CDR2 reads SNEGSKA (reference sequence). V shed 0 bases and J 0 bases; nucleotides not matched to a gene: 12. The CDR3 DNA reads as TGCAGTGCTAGAGATCCGGGACTAGAAAAATACGCGAACACCGGGGAGCTGTTTTTT. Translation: CSARDPGLEKYANTGELFF.

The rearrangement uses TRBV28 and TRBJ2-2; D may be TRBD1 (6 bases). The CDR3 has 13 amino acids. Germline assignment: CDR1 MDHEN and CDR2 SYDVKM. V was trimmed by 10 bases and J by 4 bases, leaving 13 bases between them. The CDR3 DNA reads TGTGCCATACATATCAGGGGCACCGGGGAGCTGTTTTTT. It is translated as CAIHIRGTGELFF.

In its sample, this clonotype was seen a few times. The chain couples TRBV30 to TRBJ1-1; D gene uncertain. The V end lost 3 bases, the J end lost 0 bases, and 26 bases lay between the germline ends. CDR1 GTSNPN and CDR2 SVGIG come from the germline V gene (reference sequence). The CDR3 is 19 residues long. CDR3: CAWSEVSLTRQTMNTEAFF. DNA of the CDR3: TGTGCCTGGAGCGAGGTGAGCCTGACGCGGCAGACGATGAACACTGAAGCTTTCTTT.